What follows is one T cell receptor beta chain and its context. What it binds is not known. This sample is part of a study of pediatric ulcerative colitis. Study observations and caveats: Ulcerative colitis patients shared more blood-rectal clones than controls. Rectal pinch biopsies may include blood-derived T cells.

Samples were sequenced at Survey level, maximum 500,000 reads. Only in-frame clones appear in the TCRdb table, and some are missing; sequencing was by immunoSEQ multiplex PCR. The table shows 30,000 to 40,000 clones, with roughly 77% occurring only once. V gave up 4 bases and J gave up 1 base, with 14 bases separating them. The length of the CDR3 is 15 residues. The germline V gene has CDR1 SGDLS and CDR2 YYNGEE. One to two pinch biopsies were taken from the rectum during colonoscopy. Ulcerative colitis patients received no immunosuppressive medication before the diagnostic colonoscopy. The gene calls are TRBV9 and TRBJ1-1; perhaps TRBD1 as D (6 bases). The specimen was gut tissue. The clonotype originates from a boy aged 5 to 17 with mild ulcerative colitis. The CDR3 loop is CASSPGDPQNTEAFF. The CDR3 DNA follows: TGTGCCAGCAGCCCAGGGGATCCCCAGAACACTGAAGCTTTCTTT. Complete variable domain (other parts from reference TRBV9 and TRBJ1-1): DSGVTQTPKHLITATGQRVTLRCSPRSGDLSVYWYQQSLDQGLQFLIQYYNGEERAKGNILERFSAQQFPDLHSELNLSSLELGDSALYFCASSPGDPQNTEAFFGQGTRLTVV.